This passage covers 20 T cell receptor beta chains from one sample sequenced in a study of neurological immune-mediated disorders. A single record per CDR3 protein comes from TCRdb applying MiXCR to the 5' RACE reads. The sample lists fewer than 55,000 distinct CDR3 sequences; roughly 13% were seen once. Described time point: longitudinal time-point 3. The sequenced sample consisted of PBMCs. All receptors come from a male donor with HTLV-1-associated myelopathy (HAM/TSP).

The sample holds many counts of this clonotype. V and J are TRBV29-1 and TRBJ1-3; a weak D match, TRBD1 (6 bases). Looked up from germline, CDR1 is SQVTM and CDR2 is ANQGSEA. Trimming stripped 7 bases from V and 0 bases from J, with 7 bases between. The CDR3 extends over 12 amino acids. Written as DNA, the CDR3 is TGCAGCGGGGGGCTCTCTGGAAACACCATATATTTT. Residues: CSGGLSGNTIYF.

This clonotype was observed at least ten times. The chain has TRBV7-9 and TRBJ1-6; 8 bases fit TRBD1. V lost 3 bases to trimming and J lost 5 bases; unmatched junction nucleotides: 0. Germline values: CDR1 SEHNR, CDR2 FQNEAQ (reference sequence). The CDR3 is 14 amino acids. The CDR3 nucleotides read TGTGCCAGCAGCTTGGGACAGGATAATTCACCCCTCCACTTT. Translating it yields CASSLGQDNSPLHF. The full variable domain, its missing parts supplied by reference TRBV7-9 and TRBJ1-6, is DTGVSQNPRHKITKRGQNVTFRCDPISEHNRLYWYRQTLGQGPEFLTYFQNEAQLEKSRLLSDRFSAERPKGSFSTLEIQRTEQGDSAMYLCASSLGQDNSPLHFGNGTRLTVT.

This clonotype showed up many times. The gene calls are TRBV29-1 and TRBJ1-2; perhaps TRBD1 as D (5 bases). The length of the CDR3 is 13 residues. Trimming left V 4 bases short and J 4 bases short, with 13 bases between. Looked up from germline, CDR1 is SQVTM and CDR2 is ANQGSEA. This CDR3 is CSVGEGPLYGYTF. The CDR3 DNA sequence: TGCAGCGTTGGGGAGGGGCCCCTCTATGGCTACACCTTC.

This clonotype was observed many times. The V gene is TRBV7-2, the J gene TRBJ2-5, with TRBD1 matching 7 bases. CDR3 length: 15 residues. The ends lost 7 bases at V and 5 bases at J; junction bases unmatched: 13. CDR1 SGHTA and CDR2 FQGNSA come from the germline V gene. The CDR3 is CASTPFSGGPETQYF. The CDR3 DNA sequence: TGTGCCAGCACCCCATTCTCAGGGGGACCGGAGACCCAGTACTTC.

This clonotype was seen ten or more times. This chain uses TRBV9 with TRBJ2-1; no clear D. Trimming cost V 2 bases and J 9 bases, with 12 bases left between them. This CDR3 has 13 residues. Germline assignment: CDR1 SGDLS and CDR2 YYNGEE. CDR3 region: CASSVKSSGEQFF. In DNA, the CDR3 is TGTGCCAGCAGCGTTAAGTCGTCGGGTGAGCAGTTCTTC.

This clonotype is labeled as medium-sized. The gene calls are TRBV10-3 and TRBJ1-2; no clear D gene. V lost 4 bases, J lost 0 bases, and 15 bases lay in between. This CDR3 contains 16 residues. The germline V gene has CDR1 ENHRY and CDR2 SYGVKD. CDR3 protein: CAISARPGPANYGYTF. DNA for the CDR3: TGTGCCATCAGTGCCCGACCGGGTCCCGCTAACTATGGCTACACCTTC.

The sample holds many counts of this clonotype. The chain recombines TRBV20-1 with TRBJ2-1; 7 positions match TRBD1. Germline assignment: CDR1 DFQATT and CDR2 SNEGSKA (reference sequence). This CDR3 is 13 amino acids long. Losses at the gene ends were 6 bases for V and 7 bases for J; bases not matched to a gene: 9. CDR3 nucleotide sequence: TGCAGTGCCGAGAAGGGGGCGCGGAATGAGCAGTTCTTC. Its protein is CSAEKGARNEQFF.

The chain combines TRBV5-6 with TRBJ2-1, with D unclear. The CDR3 has 12 amino acids. The V and J ends lost 0 bases and 7 bases respectively, with 5 bases between them. Per germline, CDR1 SGHDT and CDR2 YYEEEE. The CDR3 bases are TGTGCCAGCAGCTTGGGGCTAAATGAGCAGTTCTTC. Protein sequence: CASSLGLNEQFF.

This clonotype showed up many times. The rearrangement links TRBV7-8 to TRBJ1-2; weak D call: TRBD1 (5 bases). V shed 4 bases and J shed 5 bases, with 14 bases lying between them. CDR1 is SGHVS and CDR2 is FQNEAQ in the germline V gene. CDR3 size: 14 residues. Written as DNA, the CDR3 is TGTGCCAGCAGCTCCGAGGGGAGGGCGTATGGCTACACCTTC. It encodes CASSSEGRAYGYTF.

This clonotype was seen repeatedly, ten times or more. The rearrangement uses TRBV4-3 and TRBJ2-1; TRBD2 agrees at 9 bases. With 2 bases clipped from V and 0 bases from J, the junction kept 2 bases outside the gene matches. This CDR3 contains 16 residues. Per germline, CDR1 LGHNA and CDR2 YSLEER. The CDR3 protein is CASSQQAGGSYNEQFF. The CDR3 nucleotides read TGCGCCAGCAGCCAACAAGCGGGGGGCTCCTACAATGAGCAGTTCTTC.

This clonotype is categorized as medium-sized (0.01 to 0.1%). V usage is TRBV5-6 and J usage is TRBJ1-5; the D gene is possibly TRBD1 (5 bases). V was clipped by 4 bases and J by 9 bases, with 17 bases between them. This CDR3 is 14 amino acids long. CDR1 SGHDT and CDR2 YYEEEE come from the germline V gene. The CDR3 is CASSLGTEQRPQHF. As DNA, the CDR3 is TGTGCCAGCAGCCTAGGGACGGAGCAGAGGCCCCAGCATTTT. Supplemented by reference TRBV5-6 and TRBJ1-5, the full variable domain reads DAGVTQSPTHLIKTRGQQVTLRCSPKSGHDTVSWYQQALGQGPQFIFQYYEEEERQRGNFPDRFSGHQFPNYSSELNVNALLLGDSALYLCASSLGTEQRPQHFGDGTRLSIL.

The chain links TRBV7-9 to TRBJ1-2, with unresolved D. This CDR3 spans 13 amino acids. V was trimmed by 2 bases and J by 4 bases, leaving 8 bases between them. In germline, CDR1 is SEHNR, CDR2 FQNEAQ (reference sequence). The CDR3 here is CASSLNPGYGYTF. The CDR3 DNA reads TGTGCCAGCAGCTTAAACCCGGGCTATGGCTACACCTTC. The whole variable domain, remainder taken from reference TRBV7-9 and TRBJ1-2, is DTGVSQNPRHKITKRGQNVTFRCDPISEHNRLYWYRQTLGQGPEFLTYFQNEAQLEKSRLLSDRFSAERPKGSFSTLEIQRTEQGDSAMYLCASSLNPGYGYTFGSGTRLTVV.

This clonotype has a count of ten or more. The V and J genes are TRBV6-6 and TRBJ2-7; TRBD1 might be the D (8 bases). This CDR3 contains 15 residues. V dropped 5 bases and J dropped 2 bases, with 16 bases sitting between them. Germline values: CDR1 MNHNY, CDR2 SVGAGI (reference sequence). CDR3 loop: CASSRLTGGAYEQYF. The CDR3 coding sequence is TGTGCCAGCAGTCGACTAACAGGGGGGGCCTACGAGCAGTACTTC.

This clonotype was seen at least ten times. V usage is TRBV5-5 and J usage is TRBJ1-3; D uncertain. This CDR3 spans 17 amino acids. V was pared by 1 base and J by 0 bases, with 14 bases between. Germline V gives CDR1 SGHKS, CDR2 YYEKEE (reference sequence). The CDR3 region has the DNA TGTGCCAGCAGCTTGACACCGGCTACGGTCTCTGGAAACACCATATATTTT. Translated, it gives CASSLTPATVSGNTIYF.

As to this clonotype: The junction departs from germline at one end; a sequencing error may be responsible. The rearrangement links TRBV29-1 to TRBJ1-6; a weak D match, TRBD1 (6 bases). The CDR3 runs to 20 residues. Per the germline V gene, CDR1 is SQVTM and CDR2 is ANQGSEA. CDR3 sequence: CIVEDQPGTGGRADNSPLHF. The CDR3 DNA follows: TGCATCGTTGAAGATCAACCTGGGACTGGGGGCAGGGCCGATAATTCACCCCTCCACTTT.

This clonotype was detected many times. J is TRBJ1-5 and V is TRBV4-3; D gene unclear. Trimming cost V 0 bases and J 4 bases, with 4 bases left between them. CDR1 is LGHNA and CDR2 is YSLEER in the germline V gene. The CDR3 sequence is 13 residues long. The CDR3 is CASSQDDNQPQHF. The CDR3 nucleotides read TGCGCCAGCAGCCAAGATGATAATCAGCCCCAGCATTTT.

Concerning this clonotype itself: This sequence may be a read error, since a much larger clone differs from it by one base. The chain combines TRBV5-6 with TRBJ2-2; 7 nucleotides agree with TRBD2. This CDR3 is 11 amino acids long. Germline assignment: CDR1 SGHDT and CDR2 YYEEEE. The CDR3 loop reads CVSSGDGELFF. The CDR3 region has the DNA TGTGTCAGCAGCGGGGACGGGGAGCTGTTTTTT.

This clonotype was observed at least ten times. The genes are TRBV5-1 and TRBJ2-7, with 9 positions matching TRBD1. The germline V gene has CDR1 SGHRS and CDR2 YFSETQ. The CDR3 runs to 15 residues. The V segment lost 4 bases and the J segment 1 base; nucleotides outside the gene matches: 6. This CDR3 reads CASSQEDRGSYEQYF. CDR3 coding DNA: TGCGCCAGCAGCCAAGAGGACAGGGGTTCCTACGAGCAGTACTTC.

By share, this clonotype counts as medium-sized. V usage is TRBV10-3 and J usage is TRBJ1-3; TRBD1 is a possible D gene (5 bases). CDR3 size: 17 residues. Germline-derived CDR1 and CDR2 are ENHRY and SYGVKD. V lost 1 base, J lost 0 bases, and 13 bases lay in between. CDR3 DNA sequence: TGTGCCATCAGTGAGTTCGGGGGTGGACGCTCTGGAAACACCATATATTTT. Amino acids: CAISEFGGGRSGNTIYF.

The chain carries TRBV3-1 and TRBJ2-1, with D uncertain. With 5 bases removed from V and 0 bases from J, the gap between germline ends came to 11 bases. CDR1 and CDR2 from the germline V gene are LGHDT and YNNKEL (reference sequence). The CDR3 totals 15 residues. DNA of the CDR3: TGTGCCAGCAGCAAGGCTTTGACCTCCTACAATGAGCAGTTCTTC. This encodes CASSKALTSYNEQFF.